This T cell receptor beta chain originates from a study of blood T cell repertoires in COVID-19. The CDR3 length is 15 residues. The V end lost 0 bases, the J end lost 1 base, and 9 bases lay between the germline ends. Germline CDR1 is SGHTA and CDR2 is FQGNSA. This clone was recorded only once. In the source study's methods: Estimates of nucleated cell counts were drawn from the amplification of reference gene primers. TCRdb's copy holds only in-frame clones and misses some; the assay was immunoSEQ multiplex PCR. For V, J and clone size, that table is used; D and trimming come from the DNA. This table holds 130,000 to 150,000 clones, 88% found once.

The sample consisted of peripheral blood. The sequence came from a human donor in a cohort sampled during active COVID-19. The rearrangement joins TRBV7-2 to TRBJ2-5; D may be TRBD1 (6 bases). As DNA, the CDR3 is TGTGCCAGCAGCTTAGCCCAGGGGAGCCAAGAGACCCAGTACTTC. This sequence encodes CASSLAQGSQETQYF.